Following are 17 T cell receptor beta chains from one sample sequenced in a study of CD8+ T cells in alopecia areata. Extracted RNA was reverse transcribed, and the resulting cDNA served as sequencing template. Here immunoSEQ multiplex PCR was the method, and the copy in TCRdb shows in-frame clones only, minus some. The sample carries about 250,000 clones, roughly two thirds recorded once. Sequenced material: CD4+ T cells sorted from blood, taken at week 0. All receptors derive from a human donor with alopecia areata.

CDR3 sequence (DNA): TGTGCCAGCAAGGTGAGCACGAGCACAGATACGCAGTATTTT. Protein product: CASKVSTSTDTQYF. V usage is TRBV27 and J usage is TRBJ2-3; D is unclear. The CDR3 runs 14 residues. V lost 7 bases and J lost 0, with 11 bases in between. Germline CDR1 MNHEY, CDR2 SMNVEV (reference sequence).

V usage is TRBV29-1 and J usage is TRBJ1-1, with 7 bases aligning to TRBD1. The V gene end was trimmed by 7 bases and the J gene end by 6 bases; junction bases not matched to a gene: 11. Germline CDR1 reads SQVTM; CDR2 reads ANQGSEA. This CDR3 region has 13 residues. The CDR3 sequence: CSDMRDSRSEAFF. As DNA, the CDR3 is TGCAGCGATATGAGGGACAGTCGGTCTGAAGCTTTCTTT.

This clone was observed once. The chain recombines TRBV7-2 with TRBJ1-1, with a weak D call TRBD1 (5 bases). CDR1 SGHTA and CDR2 FQGNSA come from the germline V gene. Trimming pared 1 base from V and 4 bases from J, leaving 10 bases between. This CDR3 comprises 14 residues. The CDR3, as DNA: TGTGCCAGCAGCTTAGTATCTGGGGGCACTGAAGCTTTCTTT. Protein sequence: CASSLVSGGTEAFF.

This chain joins TRBV5-6 and TRBJ2-7; TRBD1 aligns across 8 bases. Germline CDR1 SGHDT, CDR2 YYEEEE. The CDR3 extends over 16 amino acids. With V trimmed by 4 bases and J by 2 bases, 11 bases remained unmatched. This CDR3 reads CASSHYRTGMPYEQYF. In DNA, the CDR3 is TGTGCCAGCAGCCATTACAGGACAGGGATGCCCTACGAGCAGTACTTC.

V is TRBV7-2 and J is TRBJ1-1, with D perhaps matching TRBD1 (5 bases). Trimming took off 1 base at V and 4 bases at J, with 13 bases between the two ends. The CDR3 spans 15 residues. Per germline, CDR1 SGHTA and CDR2 FQGNSA. CDR3 sequence: CASSLGSGQGTEAFF. The CDR3 DNA follows: TGTGCCAGCAGCTTAGGTTCGGGGCAGGGCACTGAAGCTTTCTTT.

J is TRBJ2-7 and V is TRBV7-2; 15 bases line up with TRBD2. The germline gives CDR1 SGHTA, CDR2 FQGNSA. J gave up 6 bases and V 5 bases, and 2 bases lay outside the gene matches. The CDR3 runs 14 residues. The DNA for the CDR3 is TGTGCCAGCAGCACGGGACTAGCGGGGGGCGAGCAGTACTTC. Its translation is CASSTGLAGGEQYF.

Points on this clone: The junction does not match germline at one end; this may be a read error. This chain links TRBV30 with TRBJ1-1, with a weak D call TRBD1 (6 bases). CDR1 is GTSNPN, CDR2 SVGIG, per germline (reference sequence). This CDR3 region has 11 residues. The CDR3 DNA reads as TGTGCCTGGCGGGACACCGGATTGGCGCTCTTT. It specifies CAWRDTGLALF.

This clone was seen more than once but under ten times. The gene calls are TRBV29-1 and TRBJ1-1, with 9 bases lining up with TRBD1. CDR1 is SQVTM and CDR2 is ANQGSEA in the germline V gene. V gave up 5 bases and J gave up 5 bases; unmatched junction bases: 6. The CDR3 is 13 residues long. The CDR3 bases are TGCAGCGTTTATGACAGGGGGGGGACTGAAGCTTTCTTT. Translating it yields CSVYDRGGTEAFF.

The chain employs TRBV18 and TRBJ2-7, with 7 bases that match TRBD1. V gave up 5 bases and J gave up 6 bases; unmatched junction bases: 7. Germline V gene data show CDR1 as KGHSH and CDR2 as LQKENI. This CDR3 comprises 13 residues. The CDR3 loop reads CASSFDRVGEQYF. The CDR3 DNA sequence: TGTGCCAGCTCATTCGACAGGGTAGGCGAGCAGTACTTC.

The V gene is TRBV27, the J gene TRBJ2-3; 7 positions agree with TRBD2. The CDR3 has 13 residues. Germline CDR1 and CDR2: MNHEY and SMNVEV (reference sequence). Germline trimming cut 6 bases from V and 0 bases from J; bases unmatched to any gene: 0. The CDR3 protein is CASRGGSTDTQYF. CDR3 nucleotides: TGTGCCAGCAGGGGGGGGAGCACAGATACGCAGTATTTT.

This clone occurred a few times. This chain joins TRBV29-1 and TRBJ1-4, with D possibly matching TRBD1 (5 bases). Per the germline V gene, CDR1 is SQVTM and CDR2 is ANQGSEA. Trimming pared 6 bases from V and 5 bases from J, leaving 13 bases between. This CDR3 comprises 13 residues. The CDR3 here is CSVPGTANEKLFF. CDR3 bases: TGCAGCGTCCCCGGGACGGCGAATGAAAAACTGTTTTTT.

The sample holds one count of this clone. The chain recombines TRBV13 with TRBJ2-7; 8 bases line up with TRBD1. Germline lookup yields CDR1 PRHDT and CDR2 FYEKMQ (reference sequence). This CDR3 is built from 15 residues. Trimming cost V 5 bases and J 7 bases; bases outside gene matches: 13. Here the CDR3 reads CASSVRGQDFWEQYF. The CDR3 nucleotides read TGTGCCAGCAGCGTAAGGGGACAGGACTTTTGGGAGCAGTACTTC.

The rearrangement links TRBV27 to TRBJ1-1; D unclear. Trimming removed 4 bases from V and 0 bases from J, with 6 bases in between. The CDR3 contains 13 residues. Germline CDR1 is MNHEY and CDR2 is SMNVEV (reference sequence). DNA for the CDR3: TGTGCCAGCAGTTCTGGGATGAACACTGAAGCTTTCTTT. Translating gives CASSSGMNTEAFF.

The genes are TRBV5-1 and TRBJ2-1; possible D gene TRBD2, 5 bases. Trimming removed 0 bases from V and 6 bases from J, with 13 bases in between. From germline, CDR1 is SGHRS and CDR2 YFSETQ. There are 15 residues in the CDR3. The CDR3 coding sequence is TGCGCCAGCAGCTTGGGAGACTACTTGGGCAATGAGCAGTTCTTC. Translating gives CASSLGDYLGNEQFF. The full variable domain, in which reference TRBV5-1 and TRBJ2-1 provide the parts outside the CDR3, is KAGVTQTPRYLIKTRGQQVTLSCSPISGHRSVSWYQQTPGQGLQFLFEYFSETQRNKGNFPGRFSGRQFSNSRSEMNVSTLELGDSALYLCASSLGDYLGNEQFFGPGTRLTVL.

This clone was observed a handful of times. The same CDR3 is also encoded by other DNA sequences in this sample. V is TRBV29-1 and J is TRBJ1-2; D perhaps matches TRBD1 (6 bases). Germline CDR1 is SQVTM and CDR2 is ANQGSEA. The CDR3 is made up of 12 amino acids. V dropped 6 bases and J dropped 4 bases, with 12 bases sitting between them. The CDR3 coding sequence is TGCAGCGTGCTGGGGGGCAGCTATGGCTACACCTTC. Amino acids: CSVLGGSYGYTF.

The gene calls are TRBV9 and TRBJ2-1; D remains unclear. V gave up 0 bases and J gave up 7 bases, with 8 bases separating them. Germline V lookup: CDR1 SGDLS, CDR2 YYNGEE. This CDR3 is 13 amino acids long. CDR3 sequence: CASSVGISNEQFF. The CDR3 nucleotides read TGTGCCAGCAGCGTAGGAATATCGAATGAGCAGTTCTTC.

There are a few counts of this clone. V gene TRBV29-1 combines with J gene TRBJ2-7, with a weak D call TRBD1 (6 bases). Germline CDR1 is SQVTM and CDR2 is ANQGSEA. Between the trimmed V and J ends, which lost 4 bases and 6 bases, there was a span of 16 bases. The CDR3 length is 13 residues. Here the CDR3 reads CSVAPPTGPEQYF. DNA for the CDR3: TGCAGCGTTGCCCCCCCCACAGGGCCCGAGCAGTACTTC.